This TCR beta chain was documented in a study of T cells in Graves' hyperthyroidism and ophthalmopathy. V was clipped by 5 bases and J by 4 bases; unmatched bases: 5. The germline gives CDR1 KGHSH, CDR2 LQKENI. The CDR3 length is 15 residues. RNA transcripts provided the source from which TCR beta CDR3 regions were amplified. First-round RT-PCR of the TCR CDR3 relied on the HTBI primer set. MiXCR was run by TCRdb on the multiplex PCR reads, yielding one entry per CDR3 protein. Of 700,000 or so distinct CDR3 sequences listed, roughly 15% are singletons. This clonotype appeared a few times. The sequenced sample was blood. V is TRBV18 and J is TRBJ2-2; 9 bases align to TRBD1. This TCR was recovered from a man aged 18 to 29 with Graves' hyperthyroidism. Here the CDR3 DNA reads TGTGCCAGCTCAGACAGGGGGACGAGCACCGGGGAGCTGTTTTTT. Translating it yields CASSDRGTSTGELFF.